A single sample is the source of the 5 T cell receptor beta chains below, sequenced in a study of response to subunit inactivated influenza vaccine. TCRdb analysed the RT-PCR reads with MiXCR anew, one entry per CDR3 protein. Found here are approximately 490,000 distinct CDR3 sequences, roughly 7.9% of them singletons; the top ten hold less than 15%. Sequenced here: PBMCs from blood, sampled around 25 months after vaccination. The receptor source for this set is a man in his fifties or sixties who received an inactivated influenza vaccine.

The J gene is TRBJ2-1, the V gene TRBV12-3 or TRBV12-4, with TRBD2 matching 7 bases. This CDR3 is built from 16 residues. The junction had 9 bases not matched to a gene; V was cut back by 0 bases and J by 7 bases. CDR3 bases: TGTGCCAGCAGTTTAGCGGAGGGAGGGCCTCGGAATGAGCAGTTCTTC. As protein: CASSLAEGGPRNEQFF.

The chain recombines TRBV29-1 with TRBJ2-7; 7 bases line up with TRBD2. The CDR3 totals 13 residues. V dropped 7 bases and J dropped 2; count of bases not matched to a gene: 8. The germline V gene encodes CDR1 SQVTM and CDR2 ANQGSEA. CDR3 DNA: TGCAGCGCCGGGGGGACGTTTACCTACGAGCAGTACTTC. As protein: CSAGGTFTYEQYF.

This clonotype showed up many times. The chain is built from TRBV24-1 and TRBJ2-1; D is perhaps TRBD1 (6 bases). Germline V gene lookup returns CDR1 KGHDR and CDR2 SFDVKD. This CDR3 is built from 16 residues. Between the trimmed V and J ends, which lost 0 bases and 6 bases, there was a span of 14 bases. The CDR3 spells CATSDLMGASGNEQFF. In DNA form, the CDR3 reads TGTGCCACCAGTGATTTGATGGGGGCGTCGGGCAATGAGCAGTTCTTC.

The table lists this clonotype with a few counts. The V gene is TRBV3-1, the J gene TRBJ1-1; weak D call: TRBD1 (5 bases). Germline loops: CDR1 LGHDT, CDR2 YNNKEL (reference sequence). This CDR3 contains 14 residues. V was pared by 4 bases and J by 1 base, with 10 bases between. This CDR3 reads CASSRTQGNTEAFF. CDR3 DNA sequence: TGTGCCAGCAGCCGGACTCAGGGGAACACTGAAGCTTTCTTT. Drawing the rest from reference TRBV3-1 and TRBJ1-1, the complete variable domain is DTAVSQTPKYLVTQMGNDKSIKCEQNLGHDTMYWYKQDSKKFLKIMFSYNNKELIINETVPNRFSPKSPDKAHLNLHINSLELGDSAVYFCASSRTQGNTEAFFGQGTRLTVV.

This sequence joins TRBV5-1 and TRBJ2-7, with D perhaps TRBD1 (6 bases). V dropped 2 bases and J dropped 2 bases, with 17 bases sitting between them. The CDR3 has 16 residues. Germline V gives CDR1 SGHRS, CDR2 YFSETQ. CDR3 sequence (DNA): TGCGCCAGCAGCTTTTTGCAGAGGACAGAGACCTACGAGCAGTACTTC. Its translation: CASSFLQRTETYEQYF.